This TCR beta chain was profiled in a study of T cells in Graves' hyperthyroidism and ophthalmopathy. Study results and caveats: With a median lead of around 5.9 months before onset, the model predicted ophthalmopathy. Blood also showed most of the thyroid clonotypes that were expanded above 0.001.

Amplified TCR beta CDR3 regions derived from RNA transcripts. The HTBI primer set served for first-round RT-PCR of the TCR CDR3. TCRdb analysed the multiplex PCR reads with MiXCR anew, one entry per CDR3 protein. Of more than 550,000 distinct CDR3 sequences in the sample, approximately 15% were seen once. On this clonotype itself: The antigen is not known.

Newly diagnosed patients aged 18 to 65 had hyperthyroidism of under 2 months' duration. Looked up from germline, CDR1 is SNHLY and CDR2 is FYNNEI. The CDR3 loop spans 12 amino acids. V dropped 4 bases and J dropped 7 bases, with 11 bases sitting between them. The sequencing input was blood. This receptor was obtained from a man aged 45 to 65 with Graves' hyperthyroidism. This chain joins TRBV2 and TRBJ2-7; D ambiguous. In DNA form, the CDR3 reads TGTGCCAGCAGTGGTTTTTGGCTGGAGCAGTACTTC. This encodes CASSGFWLEQYF. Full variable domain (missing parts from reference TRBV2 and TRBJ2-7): EPEVTQTPSHQVTQMGQEVILRCVPISNHLYFYWYRQILGQKVEFLVSFYNNEISEKSEIFDDQFSVERPDGSNFTLKIRSTKLEDSAMYFCASSGFWLEQYFGPGTRLTVT.